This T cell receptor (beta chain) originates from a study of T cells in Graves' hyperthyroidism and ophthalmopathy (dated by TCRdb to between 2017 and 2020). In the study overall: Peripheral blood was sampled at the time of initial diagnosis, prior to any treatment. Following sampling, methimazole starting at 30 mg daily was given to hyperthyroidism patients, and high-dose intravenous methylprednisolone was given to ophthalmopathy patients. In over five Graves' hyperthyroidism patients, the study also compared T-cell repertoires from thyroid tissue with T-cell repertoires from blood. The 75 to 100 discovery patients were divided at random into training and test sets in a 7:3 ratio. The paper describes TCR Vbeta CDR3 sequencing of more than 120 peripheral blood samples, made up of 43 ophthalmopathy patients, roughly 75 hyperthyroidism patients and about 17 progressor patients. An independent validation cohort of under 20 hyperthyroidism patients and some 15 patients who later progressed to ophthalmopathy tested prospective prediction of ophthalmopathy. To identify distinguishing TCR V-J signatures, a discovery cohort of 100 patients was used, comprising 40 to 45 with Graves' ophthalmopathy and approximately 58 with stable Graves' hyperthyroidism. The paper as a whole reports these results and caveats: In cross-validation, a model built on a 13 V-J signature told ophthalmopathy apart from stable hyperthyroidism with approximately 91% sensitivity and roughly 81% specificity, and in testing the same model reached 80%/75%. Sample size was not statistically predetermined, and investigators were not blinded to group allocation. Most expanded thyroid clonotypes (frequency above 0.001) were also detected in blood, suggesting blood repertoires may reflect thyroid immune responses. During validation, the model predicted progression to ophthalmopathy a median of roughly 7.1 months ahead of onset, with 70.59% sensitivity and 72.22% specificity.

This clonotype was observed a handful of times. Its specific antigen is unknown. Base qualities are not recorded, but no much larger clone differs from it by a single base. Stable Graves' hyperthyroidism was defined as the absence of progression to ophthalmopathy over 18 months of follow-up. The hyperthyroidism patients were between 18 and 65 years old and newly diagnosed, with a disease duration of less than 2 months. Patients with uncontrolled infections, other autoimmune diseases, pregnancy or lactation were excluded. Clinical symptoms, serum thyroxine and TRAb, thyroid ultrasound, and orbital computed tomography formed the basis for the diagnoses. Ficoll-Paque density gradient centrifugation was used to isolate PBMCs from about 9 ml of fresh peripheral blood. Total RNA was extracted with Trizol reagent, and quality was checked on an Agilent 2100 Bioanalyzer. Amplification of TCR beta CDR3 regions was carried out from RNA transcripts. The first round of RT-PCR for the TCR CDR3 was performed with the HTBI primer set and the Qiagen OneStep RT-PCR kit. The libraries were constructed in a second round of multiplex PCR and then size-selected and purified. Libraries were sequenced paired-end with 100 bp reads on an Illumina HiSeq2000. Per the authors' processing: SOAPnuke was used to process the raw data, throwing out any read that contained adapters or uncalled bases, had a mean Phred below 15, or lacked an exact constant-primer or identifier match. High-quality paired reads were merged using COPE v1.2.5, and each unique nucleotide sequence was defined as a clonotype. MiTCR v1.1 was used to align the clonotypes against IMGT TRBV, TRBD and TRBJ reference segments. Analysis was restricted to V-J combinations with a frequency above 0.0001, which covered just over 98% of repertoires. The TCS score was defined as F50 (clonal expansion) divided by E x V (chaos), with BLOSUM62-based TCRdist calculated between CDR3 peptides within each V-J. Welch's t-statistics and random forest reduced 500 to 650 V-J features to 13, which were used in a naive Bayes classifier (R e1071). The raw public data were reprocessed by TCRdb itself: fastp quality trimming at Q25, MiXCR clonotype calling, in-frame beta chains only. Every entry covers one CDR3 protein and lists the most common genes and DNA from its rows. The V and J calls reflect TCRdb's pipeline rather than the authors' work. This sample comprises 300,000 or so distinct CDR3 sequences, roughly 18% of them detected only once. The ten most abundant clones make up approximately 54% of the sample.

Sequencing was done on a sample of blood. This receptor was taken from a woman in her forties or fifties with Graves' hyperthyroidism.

The DNA sequence is TGTGCCAGCAGTGAAATTTTAGGGGGCGGCACAGATACGCAGTATTTT. Translation gives CASSEILGGGTDTQYF. Here the chain combines TRBV6-1 and TRBJ2-3, with 7 bases matching TRBD1. Compared with germline, V lacks 2 bases and J lacks 1 base; bases without a gene match: 6. The germline V gene sets CDR1 to MNHNS and CDR2 to SASEGT. Its CDR3 holds 16 amino acids, cysteine through phenylalanine. Solely the CDR3 DNA is kept, with 48 bases framed from the first base.